This T cell receptor (beta chain) was recorded in a study of blood T cell repertoires in COVID-19. Per the original data handling: How many nucleated cells were present was estimated from reference gene primer amplification. Produced via immunoSEQ multiplex PCR; TCRdb's table is partial and in-frame only. Clone size and V and J calls were adopted from that table, with D and trimming inferred from the DNA. The repertoire has more than 95,000 clones, around 87% of them found once; the top ten carry roughly 15%. Sample: peripheral blood. The TCR was taken from a man in his fifties with acute or convalescent COVID-19.

CDR3 region: CASTRRAGALRTNEKLFF. The CDR3 nucleotides are TGTGCCAGCACCCGGAGGGCGGGGGCGCTTCGGACTAATGAAAAACTGTTTTTT. The chain joins TRBV27 to TRBJ1-4; the D gene is possibly TRBD1 (6 bases). Germline V gene data show CDR1 as MNHEY and CDR2 as SMNVEV (reference sequence). This CDR3 contains 18 residues. Deletions cut 7 bases from V and 2 bases from J, with 23 bases between.